These 13 T cell receptor beta chains were all obtained from the same sample, sequenced in a study of T cells in Graves' hyperthyroidism and ophthalmopathy (dated by TCRdb to between 2018 and 2020). Receptor amplification or capture employed multiplex PCR. Reads for this sample came from an Illumina HiSeq 2000. The TCR beta CDR3 regions were amplified from RNA transcripts. A first-round RT-PCR of the TCR CDR3 used the HTBI primer set with the Qiagen OneStep RT-PCR kit. TCRdb's own reprocessing of the public reads used fastp at Q25 and MiXCR and kept productive beta chains. Each record represents a unique CDR3 protein, reported with the most common genes and DNA among its rows. In this sample the table shows approximately 370,000 distinct CDR3 sequences, 15% of which occur a single time. The ten largest clones represent 32% of the sample. The sequenced sample was blood. These TCRs come from a woman younger than 45 with Graves' hyperthyroidism.

The chain recombines TRBV7-3 with TRBJ2-2, with TRBD1 matching 9 bases. The junction had 3 bases not matched to a gene; V was cut back by 4 bases and J by 0 bases. Germline V gene lookup returns CDR1 SGHTA and CDR2 FQGTGA. This CDR3 has 16 amino acids. The CDR3: CASSYNRGPNTGELFF. The CDR3 bases are TGTGCCAGCAGCTATAACAGGGGGCCGAACACCGGGGAGCTGTTTTTT.

This clonotype was recorded a few times. The V and J genes are TRBV19 and TRBJ2-1; TRBD2 agrees at 11 bases. V trimming: 6 bases; J trimming: 5 bases; junction bases outside the gene matches: 12. Germline V lookup: CDR1 LNHDA, CDR2 SQIVND (reference sequence). The CDR3 runs to 17 residues. CDR3 nucleotides: TGTGCCAGTAGATCGCCACCCGGGACTAGCGGAAACAATGAGCAGTTCTTC. Translated: CASRSPPGTSGNNEQFF.

This clonotype occurred a few times. This rearrangement joins TRBV9 to TRBJ1-4; D remains unclear. Per the germline V gene, CDR1 is SGDLS and CDR2 is YYNGEE. The CDR3 has 16 residues. V was clipped by 0 bases and J by 0 bases, with 9 bases between them. The CDR3, as DNA: TGTGCCAGCAGCGTAGGGCACCCCGCAACTAATGAAAAACTGTTTTTT. It encodes CASSVGHPATNEKLFF.

This clonotype was recorded a few times. This sequence joins TRBV19 and TRBJ1-2; D is unclear. The germline V gene encodes CDR1 LNHDA and CDR2 SQIVND (reference sequence). The CDR3 covers 11 residues. The V gene lost 7 bases and the J gene lost 2 bases, with 5 bases spanning the gap. The CDR3 loop reads CASTGNYGYTF. CDR3 DNA sequence: TGTGCCAGTACAGGAAACTATGGCTACACCTTC.

Ten or more counts support this clonotype. CDR3 coding DNA: TGTGCCAGCAGCTTAGATGGAGTAGCGGGAGGGGATGAGCAGTTCTTC. Its translation: CASSLDGVAGGDEQFF. The V and J genes are TRBV11-2 and TRBJ2-1; 11 nucleotides line up with TRBD2. The junction had 6 bases not matched to a gene; V was cut back by 0 bases and J by 8 bases. Germline lookup yields CDR1 SGHAT and CDR2 FQNNGV. This CDR3 has 16 amino acids.

The J gene is TRBJ2-1, the V gene TRBV5-1, with 12 bases identical to TRBD2. The V gene end was trimmed by 3 bases and the J gene end by 8 bases; junction bases not matched to a gene: 9. This CDR3 is built from 16 residues. The germline V gene encodes CDR1 SGHRS and CDR2 YFSETQ. The CDR3 nucleotides are TGCGCCAGCAGCTCCCGACTAGCGGGAGATCGCGATGAGCAGTTCTTC. It translates to CASSSRLAGDRDEQFF.

Many counts were recorded for this clonotype. V is TRBV6-1 and J is TRBJ2-5, with 10 bases aligning to TRBD1. This CDR3 comprises 13 residues. CDR1 is MNHNS, CDR2 SASEGT, per germline. V shed 4 bases and J 4 bases; nucleotides not matched to a gene: 0. The CDR3 reads CASSGTGGETQYF. DNA of the CDR3: TGTGCCAGCAGTGGGACAGGGGGAGAGACCCAGTACTTC.

Only a few counts were recorded for this clonotype. The chain recombines TRBV20-1 with TRBJ2-3, with 9 bases aligning to TRBD2. CDR1 DFQATT and CDR2 SNEGSKA come from the germline V gene (reference sequence). The CDR3 runs 14 residues. V lost 3 bases and J lost 1; bases outside the gene matches: 2. CDR3: CSASRLAGTDTQYF. The CDR3 DNA is TGCAGTGCTAGTAGACTAGCGGGCACAGATACGCAGTATTTT.

This clonotype was seen a few times. The chain has TRBV20-1 and TRBJ2-1, with TRBD1 matching over 8 bases. The CDR3 covers 13 residues. CDR1 is DFQATT, CDR2 SNEGSKA, per germline (reference sequence). V gave up 6 bases and J gave up 6 bases; unmatched junction bases: 7. In DNA form, the CDR3 reads TGCAGTGCAACTTGGACAGGGCGCAATGAGCAGTTCTTC. This translates into CSATWTGRNEQFF.

This chain uses TRBV19 with TRBJ2-1, with D possibly being TRBD2 (6 bases). This CDR3 comprises 15 residues. With 7 bases removed from V and 4 bases from J, the gap between germline ends came to 17 bases. Germline CDR1 is LNHDA and CDR2 is SQIVND (reference sequence). The chain's CDR3 is CASKISGSTYNEQFF. The CDR3 nucleotides read TGTGCCAGTAAGATTAGCGGAAGTACGTACAATGAGCAGTTCTTC.

This clonotype appeared many times. The chain joins TRBV20-1 to TRBJ2-7, with D perhaps matching TRBD2 (6 bases). From germline, CDR1 is DFQATT and CDR2 SNEGSKA (reference sequence). CDR3 length: 15 amino acids. V gave up 6 bases and J gave up 2 bases, with 20 bases separating them. Here the CDR3 reads CSATEGPSETYEQYF. CDR3 nucleotides: TGCAGTGCGACCGAAGGGCCTAGCGAAACCTACGAGCAGTACTTC.

The V gene is TRBV19, the J gene TRBJ1-5; D perhaps matches TRBD1 (5 bases). The CDR3 covers 18 residues. Germline V CDR1 and CDR2: LNHDA, SQIVND (reference sequence). The V gene lost 3 bases and the J gene lost 0 bases, with 18 bases spanning the gap. The CDR3 nucleotides read TGTGCCAGTAGTATTGGTGACAGCACTATCCGTAGCAATCAGCCCCAGCATTTT. This translates into CASSIGDSTIRSNQPQHF. The full variable domain, with the rest looked up from reference TRBV19 and TRBJ1-5, is DGGITQSPKYLFRKEGQNVTLSCEQNLNHDAMYWYRQDPGQGLRLIYYSQIVNDFQKGDIAEGYSVSREKKESFPLTVTSAQKNPTAFYLCASSIGDSTIRSNQPQHFGDGTRLSIL.

This clonotype was found many times. The chain couples TRBV11-2 to TRBJ2-7, with 9 bases identical to TRBD1. V dropped 1 base and J dropped 9; count of bases not matched to a gene: 10. The CDR3 is 15 amino acids. The V gene's germline CDR1 is SGHAT and CDR2 FQNNGV. The CDR3 sequence is CASSLVGTGRLGQYF. CDR3 sequence (DNA): TGTGCCAGCAGCTTAGTAGGGACAGGGCGTTTAGGGCAGTACTTC.